A selection of T cell receptor beta chains follows, all from one sample in a study of blood T cell repertoires in COVID-19. This table comes from immunoSEQ multiplex PCR, and its TCRdb copy is limited to in-frame clones, with some not included. Of about 120,000 clones listed, around 79% are singletons. The sample was peripheral blood. These receptors were taken from a man aged 45-65 years with acute or convalescent COVID-19. The CDR3 runs from the conserved cysteine through the conserved F or W. A D gene is named only where the DNA matches it firmly.

d_call: TRBD1
v_call: TRBV5-1
j_call: TRBJ1-2
cdr3_aa: CASSPGQGFGGYTF

d_call: NA
v_call: TRBV30
j_call: TRBJ2-1
cdr3_aa: CAWKTPGSYNEQFF

d_call: TRBD2
v_call: TRBV30
j_call: TRBJ2-6
cdr3_aa: CAWSVLWPSGPSSGANVLTF

d_call: NA
v_call: TRBV28
j_call: TRBJ1-1
cdr3_aa: CASSLVSTEAFF

d_call: NA
v_call: TRBV5-1
j_call: TRBJ1-2
cdr3_aa: CASSSLWPLTDGYTF

d_call: NA
v_call: TRBV19
j_call: TRBJ1-5
cdr3_aa: CASTATGGNQPQHF

d_call: NA
v_call: TRBV21-1
j_call: TRBJ2-1
cdr3_aa: CASSTQEGPSGPSYNEQFF

d_call: TRBD2
v_call: TRBV4-1
j_call: TRBJ2-1
cdr3_aa: CASSQAQRGTNEQFF

d_call: NA
v_call: TRBV29-1
j_call: TRBJ1-1
cdr3_aa: CSARWGGTEAFF

d_call: TRBD1
v_call: TRBV4-2
j_call: TRBJ1-2
cdr3_aa: CASSQGGTGGAYGYTF

d_call: NA
v_call: TRBV5-4
j_call: TRBJ2-1
cdr3_aa: CASKEGGTYNEQFF

d_call: TRBD1
v_call: TRBV19
j_call: TRBJ2-2
cdr3_aa: CASSMGQGASGELFF

d_call: NA
v_call: TRBV3-1/TRBV3-2
j_call: TRBJ2-6
cdr3_aa: CASSQQPSSGANVLTF

d_call: NA
v_call: TRBV12-3/TRBV12-4
j_call: TRBJ1-1
cdr3_aa: CASSLTPRTEAFF

d_call: TRBD2
v_call: TRBV5-4
j_call: TRBJ2-1
cdr3_aa: CASSLISRTSGYNEQFF

d_call: TRBD2
v_call: TRBV7-3
j_call: TRBJ2-3
cdr3_aa: CASSPQGLAGADTQYF

d_call: TRBD2
v_call: TRBV2
j_call: TRBJ2-2
cdr3_aa: CASRARDYQTGELFF

d_call: NA
v_call: TRBV27
j_call: TRBJ2-7
cdr3_aa: CASSPSQGTYEQYF

d_call: NA
v_call: TRBV3-1/TRBV3-2
j_call: TRBJ1-1
cdr3_aa: CASSPSQSRDVTEAFF

d_call: TRBD1
v_call: TRBV10-1
j_call: TRBJ1-1
cdr3_aa: CASSESEGDRGADTEAFF

d_call: TRBD1
v_call: TRBV25-1
j_call: TRBJ1-1
cdr3_aa: CASSEVGQGVPEAFF

d_call: TRBD1
v_call: TRBV9
j_call: TRBJ2-2
cdr3_aa: CASSVAPGQNLDGELFF

d_call: TRBD2
v_call: TRBV19
j_call: TRBJ2-3
cdr3_aa: CASSAYAGVADTQYF

d_call: NA
v_call: TRBV30
j_call: TRBJ1-3
cdr3_aa: CAWSTNQGLGNTIYF

d_call: NA
v_call: TRBV11-3
j_call: TRBJ2-3
cdr3_aa: CASSLGRSTDTQYF

d_call: TRBD1
v_call: TRBV5-6
j_call: TRBJ2-5
cdr3_aa: CASSFGTAEEYQETQYF

d_call: NA
v_call: TRBV7-2
j_call: TRBJ2-1
cdr3_aa: CASSSQDYDNEQFF

d_call: NA
v_call: TRBV21-1
j_call: TRBJ1-1
cdr3_aa: CASSKPGCLEAFF

d_call: TRBD2
v_call: TRBV5-4
j_call: TRBJ2-1
cdr3_aa: CASNPSGRAYNEQFF

d_call: NA
v_call: TRBV3-1/TRBV3-2
j_call: TRBJ1-1
cdr3_aa: CASSPPGDFLRTEAFF

d_call: TRBD1
v_call: TRBV18
j_call: TRBJ1-5
cdr3_aa: CASSPTGLPGQPQHF

d_call: TRBD2
v_call: TRBV6-5
j_call: TRBJ2-5
cdr3_aa: CASSYAGSSGGETQYF

d_call: NA
v_call: TRBV5-5
j_call: TRBJ1-1
cdr3_aa: CASSSRGRETEAFF

d_call: NA
v_call: TRBV19
j_call: TRBJ2-5
cdr3_aa: CASTPTGSETQYF

d_call: NA
v_call: TRBV4-1
j_call: NA
cdr3_aa: CASSQVRGYEQYF

d_call: TRBD1
v_call: TRBV19
j_call: TRBJ2-4
cdr3_aa: CASSIGRQGVSKNIQYF

d_call: TRBD2
v_call: TRBV5-4
j_call: TRBJ2-1
cdr3_aa: CASSQLAGVYNEQFF

d_call: TRBD1
v_call: TRBV5-1
j_call: TRBJ2-5
cdr3_aa: CASTLTGEETQYF

d_call: TRBD2
v_call: TRBV28
j_call: TRBJ2-1
cdr3_aa: CATSPGLAGSYNEQFF

d_call: TRBD2
v_call: TRBV3-1/TRBV3-2
j_call: TRBJ2-4
cdr3_aa: CASSRYSSTGTSGIAKNIQYF

d_call: NA
v_call: TRBV10-1
j_call: TRBJ2-3
cdr3_aa: CASSVTSSTDTQYF

d_call: NA
v_call: TRBV11-2
j_call: TRBJ2-5
cdr3_aa: CASSHIRETQYF

d_call: TRBD1
v_call: TRBV2
j_call: TRBJ1-1
cdr3_aa: CASSEGTAYTEAFF

d_call: NA
v_call: TRBV27
j_call: TRBJ1-4
cdr3_aa: CASSLSLGTLEKLFF

d_call: TRBD2
v_call: TRBV6-4
j_call: TRBJ2-2
cdr3_aa: CASSPTSGSTGELFF

d_call: TRBD2
v_call: TRBV3-1/TRBV3-2
j_call: TRBJ2-3
cdr3_aa: CASSQDLWRGGPDTQYF

d_call: NA
v_call: TRBV18
j_call: TRBJ1-5
cdr3_aa: CASSLLAGLTNQPQHF

d_call: NA
v_call: TRBV18
j_call: TRBJ2-1
cdr3_aa: CASHQGLADYNEQFF

d_call: TRBD2
v_call: TRBV10-3
j_call: TRBJ2-1
cdr3_aa: CAISDPTSGRANNEQFF

d_call: TRBD1
v_call: TRBV27
j_call: TRBJ1-5
cdr3_aa: CASRATGDQPQHF

d_call: TRBD1
v_call: TRBV27
j_call: TRBJ1-1
cdr3_aa: CASSVGTGVAEAFF

d_call: TRBD1
v_call: TRBV27
j_call: TRBJ1-6
cdr3_aa: CASSSSGTASYNSPLHF

d_call: TRBD1
v_call: TRBV7-3
j_call: TRBJ2-5
cdr3_aa: CASSLTGGEGETQYF